The subject of this entry is one T cell receptor beta chain. As yet, its antigen is unknown. The data were taken from a study of follicular helper T cells after annual influenza vaccination. The wider study: Days 0, 7 and 28 post-vaccination were the blood draw times. Study-wide findings and caveats: ICOS+CD38+ cTfh clonality tracked population frequency, and its change tracked circulating plasmablast change. Just roughly 9-22% of cells analyzed had recovered productive TCRB sequences.

Profiling relied on immunoSEQ multiplex PCR, and the TCRdb table lists in-frame clones only, not all of them. The table records 5,500 to 8,000 clones, approximately 80% of them present only once. Time point denoted: 2015-2016 season, 7 days after influenza vaccination. Sorted blood CD4 subsets were sequenced before and after adults received seasonal inactivated influenza vaccine. The source was CXCR5- memory CD4+ T cells sorted from blood, collected 7 days after influenza vaccination. The TCR comes from an adult who received the influenza vaccine.

CDR3 loop: CASSGASPDTQYF. DNA for the CDR3: TGTGCCAGCAGTGGGGCAAGCCCAGATACGCAGTATTTT. The rearrangement joins TRBV6-1 to TRBJ2-3, with D hard to call. The CDR3 has 13 residues. V lost 4 bases and J lost 4, with 9 bases in between. From germline, CDR1 is MNHNS and CDR2 SASEGT.